Sequencing of this TCR beta chain was carried out in a study of T-cell reconstitution after alpha-beta-depleted transplantation in children. Looked up from germline, CDR1 is SGHAT and CDR2 is FQNNGV. This CDR3 is built from 14 residues. Germline trimming cut 4 bases from V and 10 bases from J; bases unmatched to any gene: 6. The TCRbeta library incorporated unique molecular identifiers. TCRdb independently ran MiXCR on the PCR reads; one entry per CDR3 protein. The table shows about 420,000 distinct CDR3 sequences, with roughly 11% occurring only once. There are a few counts of this clonotype. The material sequenced was PBMCs from the stem cell graft donor, taken from the stem cell graft. The rearrangement uses TRBV11-2 and TRBJ2-1; 11 bases map to TRBD2. This sequence was found in a human donor who donated a stem cell graft to a child with acute myeloid leukemia. This chain's CDR3 is CASSSPGLAAEQFF. The CDR3 nucleotides read TGTGCCAGCAGCTCCCCGGGACTAGCGGCAGAGCAGTTCTTC.